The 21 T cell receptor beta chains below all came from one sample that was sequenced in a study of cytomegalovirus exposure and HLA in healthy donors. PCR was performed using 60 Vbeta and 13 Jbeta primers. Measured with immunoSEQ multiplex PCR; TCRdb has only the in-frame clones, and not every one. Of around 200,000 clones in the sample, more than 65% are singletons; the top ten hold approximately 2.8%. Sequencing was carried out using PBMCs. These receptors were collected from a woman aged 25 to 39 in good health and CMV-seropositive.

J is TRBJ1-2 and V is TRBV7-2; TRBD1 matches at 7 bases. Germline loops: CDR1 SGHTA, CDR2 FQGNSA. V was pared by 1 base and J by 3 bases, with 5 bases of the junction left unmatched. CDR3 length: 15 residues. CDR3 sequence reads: CASSLDRDSYYGYTF. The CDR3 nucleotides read TGTGCCAGCAGCTTAGACCGGGACAGCTACTATGGCTACACCTTC.

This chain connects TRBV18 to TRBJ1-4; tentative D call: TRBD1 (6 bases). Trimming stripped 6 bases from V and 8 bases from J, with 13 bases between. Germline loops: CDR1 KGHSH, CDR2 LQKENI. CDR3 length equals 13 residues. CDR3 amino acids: CASSLGASEKLFF. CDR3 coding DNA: TGTGCCAGCTCTCTGGGGGCATCGGAAAAACTGTTTTTT.

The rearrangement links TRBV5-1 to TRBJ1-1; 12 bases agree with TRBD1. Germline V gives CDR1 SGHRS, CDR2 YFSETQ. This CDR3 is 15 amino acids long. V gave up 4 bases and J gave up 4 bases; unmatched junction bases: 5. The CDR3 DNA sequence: TGCGCCAGCAGCCTGGGACAGGGGGCGTCCACTGAAGCTTTCTTT. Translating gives CASSLGQGASTEAFF.

The CDR3 spells CASSLWQGVYEQYF. CDR3 coding DNA: TGTGCCAGCAGCTTGTGGCAGGGGGTCTACGAGCAGTACTTC. The chain carries TRBV5-6 and TRBJ2-7; TRBD1 matches at 7 bases. Germline loops: CDR1 SGHDT, CDR2 YYEEEE. The CDR3 is 14 amino acids. The V and J ends lost 1 base and 3 bases, in that order; junction bases with no gene match: 4.

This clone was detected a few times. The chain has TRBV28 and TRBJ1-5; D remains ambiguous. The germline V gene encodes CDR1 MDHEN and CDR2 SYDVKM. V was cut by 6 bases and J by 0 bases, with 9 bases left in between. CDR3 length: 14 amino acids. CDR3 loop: CASRSRGSNQPQHF. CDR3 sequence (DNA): TGTGCCAGCAGATCCAGAGGTAGCAATCAGCCCCAGCATTTT.

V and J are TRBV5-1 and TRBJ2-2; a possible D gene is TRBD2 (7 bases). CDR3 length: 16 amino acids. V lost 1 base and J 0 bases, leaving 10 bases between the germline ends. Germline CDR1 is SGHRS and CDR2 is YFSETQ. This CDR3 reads CASSLLGGANTGELFF. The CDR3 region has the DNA TGCGCCAGCAGCTTGTTAGGGGGGGCGAACACCGGGGAGCTGTTTTTT.

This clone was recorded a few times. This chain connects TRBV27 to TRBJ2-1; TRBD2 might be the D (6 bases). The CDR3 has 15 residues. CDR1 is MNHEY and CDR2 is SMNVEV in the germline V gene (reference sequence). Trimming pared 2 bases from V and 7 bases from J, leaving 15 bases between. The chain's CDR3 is CASSLRTGDWNEQFF. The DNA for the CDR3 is TGTGCCAGCAGTTTACGAACGGGAGATTGGAATGAGCAGTTCTTC.

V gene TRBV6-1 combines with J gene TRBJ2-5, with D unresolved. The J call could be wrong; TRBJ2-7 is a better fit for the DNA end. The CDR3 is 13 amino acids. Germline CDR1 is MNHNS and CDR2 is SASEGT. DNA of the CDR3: TGTGCCAGCAGTGAAGCTGACTCCTACGAGCAGTACTTC. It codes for CASSEADSYEQYF.

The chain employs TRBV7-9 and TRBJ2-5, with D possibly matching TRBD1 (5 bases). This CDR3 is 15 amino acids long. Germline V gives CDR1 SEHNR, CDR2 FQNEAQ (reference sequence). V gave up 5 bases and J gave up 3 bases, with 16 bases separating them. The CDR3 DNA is TGTGCCAGCAGCCAACCAGACAGCTTTGAAGAGACCCAGTACTTC. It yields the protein CASSQPDSFEETQYF. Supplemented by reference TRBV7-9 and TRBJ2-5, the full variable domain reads DTGVSQNPRHKITKRGQNVTFRCDPISEHNRLYWYRQTLGQGPEFLTYFQNEAQLEKSRLLSDRFSAERPKGSFSTLEIQRTEQGDSAMYLCASSQPDSFEETQYFGPGTRLLVL.

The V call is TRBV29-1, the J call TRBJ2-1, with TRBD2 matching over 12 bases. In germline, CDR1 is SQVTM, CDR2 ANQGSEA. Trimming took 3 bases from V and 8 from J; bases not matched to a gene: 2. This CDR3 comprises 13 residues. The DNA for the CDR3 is TGCAGCGTTGAGGCTAGCGGGGGGGATGAGCAGTTCTTC. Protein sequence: CSVEASGGDEQFF.

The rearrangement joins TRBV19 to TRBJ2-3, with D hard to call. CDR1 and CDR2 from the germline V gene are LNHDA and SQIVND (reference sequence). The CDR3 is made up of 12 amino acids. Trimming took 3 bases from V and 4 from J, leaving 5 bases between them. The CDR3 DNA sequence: TGTGCCAGTAGTATTTCGGCAGATACGCAGTATTTT. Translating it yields CASSISADTQYF.

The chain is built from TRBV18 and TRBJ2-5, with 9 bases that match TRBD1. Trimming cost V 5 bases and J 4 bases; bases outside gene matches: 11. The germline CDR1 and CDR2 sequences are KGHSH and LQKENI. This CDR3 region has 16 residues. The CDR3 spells CASSGWDRASVETQYF. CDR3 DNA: TGTGCCAGCTCAGGCTGGGACAGGGCATCGGTAGAGACCCAGTACTTC. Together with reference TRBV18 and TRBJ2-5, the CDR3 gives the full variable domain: NAGVMQNPRHLVRRRGQEARLRCSPMKGHSHVYWYRQLPEEGLKFMVYLQKENIIDESGMPKERFSAEFPKEGPSILRIQQVVRGDSAAYFCASSGWDRASVETQYFGPGTRLLVL.

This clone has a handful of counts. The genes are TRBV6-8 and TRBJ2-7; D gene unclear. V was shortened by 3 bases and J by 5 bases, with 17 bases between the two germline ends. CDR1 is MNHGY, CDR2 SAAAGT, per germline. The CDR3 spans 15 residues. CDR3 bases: TGTGCCAGCAGTTATGTTAGCCGTGGTTCTGACGAGCAGTACTTC. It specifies CASSYVSRGSDEQYF.

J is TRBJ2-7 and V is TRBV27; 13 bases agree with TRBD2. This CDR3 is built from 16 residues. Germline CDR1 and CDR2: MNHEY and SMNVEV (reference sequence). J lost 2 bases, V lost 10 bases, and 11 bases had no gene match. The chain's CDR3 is CANSPHGTSGTYEQYF. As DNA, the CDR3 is TGTGCCAACAGCCCTCATGGGACTAGCGGGACCTACGAGCAGTACTTC.

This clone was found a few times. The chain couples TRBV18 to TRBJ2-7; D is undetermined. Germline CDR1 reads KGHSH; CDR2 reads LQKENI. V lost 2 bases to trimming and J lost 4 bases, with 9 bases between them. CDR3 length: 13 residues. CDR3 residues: CASSPDILYEQYF. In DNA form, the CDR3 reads TGTGCCAGCTCACCAGACATCCTATACGAGCAGTACTTC.

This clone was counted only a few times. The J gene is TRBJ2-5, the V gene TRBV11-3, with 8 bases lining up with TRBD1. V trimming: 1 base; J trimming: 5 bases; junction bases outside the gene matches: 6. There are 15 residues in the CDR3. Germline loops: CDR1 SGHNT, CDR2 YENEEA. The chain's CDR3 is CASSLATGAYETQYF. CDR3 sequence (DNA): TGTGCCAGCAGCTTAGCGACAGGGGCATACGAGACCCAGTACTTC.

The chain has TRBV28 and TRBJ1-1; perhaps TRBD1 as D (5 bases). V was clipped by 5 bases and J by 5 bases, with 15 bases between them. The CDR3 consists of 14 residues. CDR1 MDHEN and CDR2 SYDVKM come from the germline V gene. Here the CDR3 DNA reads TGTGCCAGCAGTCCAGGGTTGGGTAAGACTGAAGCTTTCTTT. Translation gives CASSPGLGKTEAFF. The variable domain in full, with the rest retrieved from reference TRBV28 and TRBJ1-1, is DVKVTQSSRYLVKRTGEKVFLECVQDMDHENMFWYRQDPGLGLRLIYFSYDVKMKEKGDIPEGYSVSREKKERFSLILESASTNQTSMYLCASSPGLGKTEAFFGQGTRLTVV.

The CDR3, as DNA: TGTGCCAGCAGTTTAGGGGACAAGATGAACACTGAAGCTTTCTTT. Translating it yields CASSLGDKMNTEAFF. The rearrangement uses TRBV28 and TRBJ1-1; possible D gene TRBD1, 6 bases. Deletions cut 2 bases from V and 0 bases from J, with 10 bases between. The length of the CDR3 is 15 residues. CDR1 is MDHEN and CDR2 is SYDVKM in the germline V gene.

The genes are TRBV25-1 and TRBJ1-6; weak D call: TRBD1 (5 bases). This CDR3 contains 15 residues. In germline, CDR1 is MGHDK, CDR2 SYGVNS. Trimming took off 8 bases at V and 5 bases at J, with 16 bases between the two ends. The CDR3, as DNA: TGTGCCAGCTCCCCCGAGGGGAGGAATAATTCACCCCTCCACTTT. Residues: CASSPEGRNNSPLHF.

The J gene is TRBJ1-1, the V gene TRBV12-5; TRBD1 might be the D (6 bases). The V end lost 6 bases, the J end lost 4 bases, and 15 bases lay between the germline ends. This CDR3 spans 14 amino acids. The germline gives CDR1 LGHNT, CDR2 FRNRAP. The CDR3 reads CASGVKGGITEAFF. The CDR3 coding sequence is TGTGCTAGTGGGGTGAAAGGGGGTATCACTGAAGCTTTCTTT.

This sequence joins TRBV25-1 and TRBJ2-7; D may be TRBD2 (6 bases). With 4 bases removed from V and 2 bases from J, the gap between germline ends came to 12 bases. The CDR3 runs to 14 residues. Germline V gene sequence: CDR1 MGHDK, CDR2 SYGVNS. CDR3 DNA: TGTGCCAGCAGTGCACCTAGCGATACCTACGAGCAGTACTTC. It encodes CASSAPSDTYEQYF.